Detailed here is one T cell receptor (beta chain). Original processing methods: Nucleated cell counts were estimated from reference gene primer amplification. Data came from immunoSEQ multiplex PCR; TCRdb stores just in-frame clones and leaves some out. V, J and clone size derive from that table, while D and trimming were established from the DNA sequence. The data show more than 200,000 clones, 85% to 90% seen once. This sample stems from a study of blood T cell repertoires in COVID-19. Participants' reported clinical history set cohort assignment. V lost 6 bases and J 1 base, leaving 11 bases between the germline ends. CDR1 and CDR2 (germline): KGHSH, LQKENI. The CDR3 loop spans 14 amino acids.

The chain employs TRBV18 and TRBJ2-3; D uncertain. The sequencing input was PBMCs or T cells enriched from blood (not recorded which). This TCR derives from a woman in her forties or fifties who had recovered from COVID-19. The CDR3 is CASSPGLGTDTQYF. CDR3 in DNA: TGTGCCAGCTCGCCAGGCTTGGGCACAGATACGCAGTATTTT. Full variable domain (remainder filled in from reference TRBV18 and TRBJ2-3): NAGVMQNPRHLVRRRGQEARLRCSPMKGHSHVYWYRQLPEEGLKFMVYLQKENIIDESGMPKERFSAEFPKEGPSILRIQQVVRGDSAAYFCASSPGLGTDTQYFGPGTRLTVL.